The clone carrying this TCR beta chain was recorded only once. The antigen remains unidentified. This entry is derived from a study of siplizumab effects on memory and regulatory T cells. Profiled with immunoSEQ multiplex PCR; TCRdb holds only in-frame clones, not every one. The sample carries about 100,000 clones, roughly 92% recorded once. The study's findings and limits: Under siplizumab, an average around 69% of mappable alloreactive CD4+ clones were Treg-derived, compared with approximately 30% in controls. Many proliferating CD4+ or CD8+ clones remained unclassified. Roughly 75-96% of them could not be assigned either a naive or a memory phenotype.

Input material: Tregs sorted from blood. The sequence derives from a human donor in good health.

The CDR3 DNA follows: TGTGCCAGCAGGGGACGGGCCCACTACGAGCAGTACTTC. Its protein is CASRGRAHYEQYF. V usage is TRBV2 and J usage is TRBJ2-7; D could derive from TRBD1 or TRBD2 (5 bases each). CDR3 length: 13 residues. The V gene's germline CDR1 is SNHLY and CDR2 FYNNEI. V gave up 6 bases and J gave up 3 bases, with 12 bases separating them.